This note documents a single T cell receptor (beta chain) sequence. The CDR3 totals 14 residues. Germline values: CDR1 SGHRS, CDR2 YFSETQ. Trimming stripped 0 bases from V and 2 bases from J, with 8 bases between. This specimen belongs to a study of blood T cell repertoires in COVID-19. The wider study: Both acute and convalescent COVID-19 samples were obtained from the United States, Italy and Spain. From T cells, B-cell-depleted T cells, or PBMCs came the material, which was cDNA or gDNA.

Original processing notes: Counts of nucleated cells, estimated from reference gene primer amplification, were obtained. Some clones are missing from TCRdb's copy, which holds only in-frame ones; the method was immunoSEQ multiplex PCR. V and J calls and clone size follow that table, whereas D and trimming were derived from the DNA. Here the sample spans some 150,000 clones, over 75% being singletons. The chain links TRBV5-1 to TRBJ1-2; D gene unclear. Sequenced input: peripheral blood. The sequence was obtained from a human donor in a cohort sampled during active COVID-19. CDR3 coding DNA: TGCGCCAGCAGCTTGGGTCAGATAAACTATGGCTACACCTTC. It specifies CASSLGQINYGYTF. The variable domain in full, completed from reference TRBV5-1 and TRBJ1-2, reads KAGVTQTPRYLIKTRGQQVTLSCSPISGHRSVSWYQQTPGQGLQFLFEYFSETQRNKGNFPGRFSGRQFSNSRSEMNVSTLELGDSALYLCASSLGQINYGYTFGSGTRLTVV.